Shown below are 13 T cell receptor beta chains from a single sample sequenced in a study of blood T cell repertoires in COVID-19. Method: immunoSEQ multiplex PCR; TCRdb's copy keeps in-frame clones and lacks some. The profile shows over 45,000 clones, more than 75% of them singletons. Sequencing input: peripheral blood. These receptor sequences come from a man aged 55 to 70 with acute or convalescent COVID-19.

J is TRBJ2-1 and V is TRBV29-1; possible D gene TRBD1, 6 bases. This CDR3 has 12 amino acids. V was cut by 7 bases and J by 3 bases, with 10 bases left in between. Germline lookup yields CDR1 SQVTM and CDR2 ANQGSEA. CDR3 residues: CSADRNYNEQFF. CDR3 coding DNA: TGCAGCGCGGACAGAAACTACAATGAGCAGTTCTTC.

The genes are TRBV11-2 and TRBJ2-7, with 7 bases lining up with TRBD1. Germline lookup yields CDR1 SGHAT and CDR2 FQNNGV. The J segment lost 6 bases and the V segment lost 5 bases, leaving 4 bases of the junction unmatched. The CDR3 loop spans 12 amino acids. CDR3 sequence reads: CASSTTGVEQYF. CDR3 sequence (DNA): TGTGCCAGCAGCACTACAGGGGTCGAGCAGTACTTC. Complete variable domain (other parts from reference TRBV11-2 and TRBJ2-7): EAGVAQSPRYKIIEKRQSVAFWCNPISGHATLYWYQQILGQGPKLLIQFQNNGVVDDSQLPKDRFSAERLKGVDSTLKIQPAKLEDSAVYLCASSTTGVEQYFGPGTRLTVT.

The chain employs TRBV6-5 and TRBJ2-7; TRBD1 matches 12 bases. The germline V gene encodes CDR1 MNHEY and CDR2 SVGAGI. With V trimmed by 6 bases and J by 3 bases, 6 bases remained unmatched. This CDR3 is 15 amino acids long. CDR3 sequence: CASRGGTGGNYEQYF. CDR3 sequence (DNA): TGTGCCAGCAGGGGAGGGACAGGGGGCAACTACGAGCAGTACTTC.

The gene calls are TRBV19 and TRBJ1-1; the match to TRBD1 covers 7 bases. The CDR3 length is 18 residues. With 5 bases clipped from V and 0 bases from J, the junction kept 15 bases outside the gene matches. Germline assignment: CDR1 LNHDA and CDR2 SQIVND (reference sequence). The CDR3 DNA reads TGTGCCAGTAGTCCCCAAGGGACAGTCTTTATGATGAACACTGAAGCTTTCTTT. The encoded protein is CASSPQGTVFMMNTEAFF.

This chain uses TRBV6-1 with TRBJ2-1; perhaps TRBD1 as D (5 bases). The V end lost 3 bases, the J end lost 8 bases, and 20 bases lay between the germline ends. The CDR3 totals 16 residues. Germline values: CDR1 MNHNS, CDR2 SASEGT. For the CDR3, the DNA is TGTGCCAGCAGTGACGAAGGGGTCTGGGCTTACGATGAGCAGTTCTTC. Its translation: CASSDEGVWAYDEQFF.

The genes are TRBV7-9 and TRBJ1-1; no reliable D call. This CDR3 region has 13 residues. V was shortened by 3 bases and J by 3 bases, with 8 bases between the two germline ends. Per the germline V gene, CDR1 is SEHNR and CDR2 is FQNEAQ (reference sequence). CDR3 region: CASSFGVDTEAFF. CDR3 sequence (DNA): TGTGCCAGCAGCTTCGGGGTGGACACTGAAGCTTTCTTT. The full variable domain, completed using reference TRBV7-9 and TRBJ1-1, is DTGVSQNPRHKITKRGQNVTFRCDPISEHNRLYWYRQTLGQGPEFLTYFQNEAQLEKSRLLSDRFSAERPKGSFSTLEIQRTEQGDSAMYLCASSFGVDTEAFFGQGTRLTVV.

V usage is TRBV2 and J usage is TRBJ2-2; 8 bases align to TRBD1. Germline V gene data show CDR1 as SNHLY and CDR2 as FYNNEI. This CDR3 is 15 amino acids long. V dropped 4 bases and J dropped 1; count of bases not matched to a gene: 2. The CDR3 DNA follows: TGTGCCAGCAGTGCCGGGACAGGGAACACCGGGGAGCTGTTTTTT. Protein sequence: CASSAGTGNTGELFF.

This clone showed up just once. V and J are TRBV5-6 and TRBJ2-5; D is undetermined. The CDR3 sequence is 14 residues long. Germline V gene sequence: CDR1 SGHDT, CDR2 YYEEEE. Trimming took off 0 bases at V and 2 bases at J, with 8 bases between the two ends. The chain's CDR3 is CASSLEARQETQYF. The CDR3 DNA is TGTGCCAGCAGCTTGGAAGCGAGACAAGAGACCCAGTACTTC.

This sequence joins TRBV6-5 and TRBJ1-5, with D uncertain. Trimming cost V 6 bases and J 1 base, with 4 bases left between them. Germline V lookup: CDR1 MNHEY, CDR2 SVGAGI. This CDR3 has 12 residues. CDR3 protein: CASRASNQPQHF. The CDR3 DNA is TGTGCCAGCAGAGCCAGCAATCAGCCCCAGCATTTT.

J is TRBJ1-2 and V is TRBV5-4, with D perhaps matching TRBD1 (5 bases). Trimming shortened V by 5 bases and J by 4 bases, and 9 bases separated the two germline ends. This CDR3 comprises 12 residues. CDR1 SGHNT and CDR2 YYREEE come from the germline V gene (reference sequence). CDR3 protein: CASSSGSYGYTF. CDR3 coding DNA: TGTGCCAGCAGTTCAGGGTCCTATGGCTACACCTTC.

The genes are TRBV7-6 and TRBJ2-7; a possible D gene is TRBD1 (6 bases). The CDR3 length is 15 residues. Trimming took off 0 bases at V and 2 bases at J, with 11 bases between the two ends. Germline-derived CDR1 and CDR2 are SGHVS and FNYEAQ. The DNA of the CDR3 is TGTGCCAGCAGCTTAGCGCCAGGGGAACCCTACGAGCAGTACTTC. It is translated as CASSLAPGEPYEQYF.

This chain joins TRBV27 and TRBJ2-5; TRBD1 aligns across 7 bases. This CDR3 is built from 13 residues. V shed 5 bases and J 5 bases; nucleotides not matched to a gene: 5. CDR1 and CDR2 from the germline V gene are MNHEY and SMNVEV (reference sequence). The CDR3 sequence: CASSPRGRETQYF. DNA for the CDR3: TGTGCCAGCAGTCCAAGGGGGCGGGAGACCCAGTACTTC.

This sequence joins TRBV20-1 and TRBJ1-4; D perhaps matches TRBD1 (6 bases). V lost 3 bases, J lost 8 bases, and 10 bases lay in between. The germline V gene has CDR1 DFQATT and CDR2 SNEGSKA (reference sequence). The CDR3 has 12 amino acids. The CDR3 DNA reads as TGCAGTGCTAGTCTTAGGGGGGAAAAACTGTTTTTT. Amino acids: CSASLRGEKLFF.